These T cell receptor beta chains were read from a single sample in a study of cytomegalovirus exposure and HLA in healthy donors. Sequencing used immunoSEQ multiplex PCR; TCRdb keeps in-frame clones, though not all of them. The table lists 210,000 or so clones, over 80% of them singletons. The sample taken for sequencing was PBMCs. The receptors here all came from a woman between 45 and 60 years old in good health and CMV-seropositive. The CDR3 runs from the conserved cysteine through the conserved F or W. Fields, in order: J gene, clone size, D gene, V gene, CDR3 DNA, CDR3 protein. The D gene is left open where the match is weak. Not all rows give a size; the values are once, few, many and, for expanded clones, a class.

j_gene: TRBJ1-6
abundance: .
d_gene: .
v_gene: TRBV18
CDR3nt: TGTGCCAGCTCACCTTGGGCAGCGGGGAATTCACCCCTCCACTTT
CDR3aa: CASSPWAAGNSPLHF

j_gene: TRBJ1-3
abundance: .
d_gene: .
v_gene: TRBV28
CDR3nt: TGTGCCAGCAGTACAGGTATCTCTGGAAACACCATATATTTT
CDR3aa: CASSTGISGNTIYF

j_gene: TRBJ2-7
abundance: .
d_gene: TRBD1
v_gene: TRBV7-8
CDR3nt: TGTGCCAGCAGCCGTTACCGGGACAGGGTCGAGCAGTACTTC
CDR3aa: CASSRYRDRVEQYF

j_gene: TRBJ2-1
abundance: .
d_gene: .
v_gene: TRBV11-3
CDR3nt: TGTGCCAGCAGCTTAGATCTCAGGGGTGAGCAGTTCTTC
CDR3aa: CASSLDLRGEQFF

j_gene: TRBJ1-2
abundance: .
d_gene: .
v_gene: TRBV5-1
CDR3nt: TGCGCCAGCAGCTTGCACAGTCAATATGGCTACACCTTC
CDR3aa: CASSLHSQYGYTF

j_gene: TRBJ2-7
abundance: .
d_gene: .
v_gene: TRBV11-2
CDR3nt: TGTGCCAGCAGCCCCACTCCACACTTAAGCGGCTCCTACGAGCAGTACTTC
CDR3aa: CASSPTPHLSGSYEQYF

j_gene: TRBJ1-2
abundance: .
d_gene: .
v_gene: TRBV7-9
CDR3nt: TGTGCCAGCACCACGAGCAGGGGAGCATATGGCTACACCTTC
CDR3aa: CASTTSRGAYGYTF

j_gene: TRBJ1-6
abundance: once
d_gene: .
v_gene: TRBV5-1
CDR3nt: TGCGCCAGCAGCTTGGGGGCCGAATATTCACCCCTCCACTTT
CDR3aa: CASSLGAEYSPLHF

j_gene: TRBJ1-1
abundance: .
d_gene: .
v_gene: TRBV5-1
CDR3nt: TGCGCCAGCAGCTTGTACTCGGACAGACGGACTGAAGCTTTCTTT
CDR3aa: CASSLYSDRRTEAFF

j_gene: TRBJ2-7
abundance: .
d_gene: TRBD2
v_gene: TRBV2
CDR3nt: TGTGCCAGCAGCGGACTAGCGGGGGGGTCCTCCTACGAGCAGTACTTC
CDR3aa: CASSGLAGGSSYEQYF

j_gene: TRBJ2-5
abundance: .
d_gene: TRBD2
v_gene: TRBV4-3
CDR3nt: TGCGCCAGCAGCCATGGGACTAGCGGGGGCCTTACCCAGTACTTC
CDR3aa: CASSHGTSGGLTQYF

j_gene: TRBJ2-7
abundance: .
d_gene: .
v_gene: TRBV6-5
CDR3nt: TGTGCCAGCAGTTACTCGCCCAGGCCCCTCTACGAGCAGTACTTC
CDR3aa: CASSYSPRPLYEQYF

j_gene: TRBJ2-2
abundance: .
d_gene: TRBD2
v_gene: TRBV19
CDR3nt: TGTGCCAGTAGGGTGAGCGGGGGTAACACCGGGGAGCTGTTTTTT
CDR3aa: CASRVSGGNTGELFF

j_gene: TRBJ1-5
abundance: .
d_gene: .
v_gene: TRBV7-7
CDR3nt: TGTGCCAGCAGCCCGGGGGTCGAGCAGCCCCAGCATTTT
CDR3aa: CASSPGVEQPQHF

j_gene: TRBJ1-2
abundance: .
d_gene: .
v_gene: TRBV5-1
CDR3nt: TGCGCCAGCAGCCCCGAGGGGGAATCGGTGCACTATGGCTACACCTTC
CDR3aa: CASSPEGESVHYGYTF

j_gene: TRBJ2-4
abundance: .
d_gene: TRBD2
v_gene: TRBV2
CDR3nt: TGTGCCAGCAGACTTGGACTAGCGGGGGGTCAGTTAGCCAAAAACATTCAGTACTTC
CDR3aa: CASRLGLAGGQLAKNIQYF

j_gene: TRBJ1-2
abundance: .
d_gene: .
v_gene: TRBV5-1
CDR3nt: TGCGCCAGCAGCTTGGACTCAGGGGCCTATGGCTACACCTTC
CDR3aa: CASSLDSGAYGYTF

j_gene: TRBJ2-7
abundance: .
d_gene: .
v_gene: TRBV5-4
CDR3nt: TGTGCCAGCAGCTTGGTGGGGGGTCGAGAGCAGTACTTC
CDR3aa: CASSLVGGREQYF

j_gene: TRBJ2-1
abundance: .
d_gene: TRBD1
v_gene: TRBV7-3
CDR3nt: TGTGCCAGCAGCCCACAGTCAGCCCTAGACAGGGGGACTGAGCAGTTCTTC
CDR3aa: CASSPQSALDRGTEQFF

j_gene: TRBJ1-2
abundance: .
d_gene: TRBD1
v_gene: TRBV27
CDR3nt: TGTGCCAGCAGTTTCACGTGGGGAACAGGGGACGGGCGTGGCTACACCTTC
CDR3aa: CASSFTWGTGDGRGYTF

j_gene: TRBJ2-7
abundance: .
d_gene: .
v_gene: TRBV20-1
CDR3nt: TGCAGTCCGGGCAGGGACGAGCAGTACTTC
CDR3aa: CSPGRDEQYF

j_gene: TRBJ2-5
abundance: .
d_gene: .
v_gene: TRBV2
CDR3nt: TGTGCCATCCCGGGCGGGACGACTCAAGAGACCCAGTACTTC
CDR3aa: CAIPGGTTQETQYF

j_gene: TRBJ2-5
abundance: .
d_gene: TRBD2
v_gene: TRBV28
CDR3nt: TGTGCCAGCAGTTCTCAGACTAGCGGGGGACAAGAGACCCAGTACTTC
CDR3aa: CASSSQTSGGQETQYF

j_gene: TRBJ2-2
abundance: .
d_gene: TRBD1
v_gene: TRBV9
CDR3nt: TGTGCCAGCAGCATTTGGACAGGGCGGACGTCCGGGGAGCTGTTTTTT
CDR3aa: CASSIWTGRTSGELFF

j_gene: TRBJ1-4
abundance: few
d_gene: .
v_gene: TRBV18
CDR3nt: TGTGCCAGCTCAGGGTTACAGGCTGGATATGAAAAACTGTTTTTT
CDR3aa: CASSGLQAGYEKLFF

j_gene: TRBJ1-5
abundance: .
d_gene: .
v_gene: TRBV5-1
CDR3nt: TGCGCCAGCAGCCCGGAAGGGGCTCAGCCCCAGCATTTT
CDR3aa: CASSPEGAQPQHF

j_gene: TRBJ1-1
abundance: .
d_gene: TRBD1
v_gene: TRBV10-3
CDR3nt: TGTGCCATCAGCGGGACAGCCTCTGAAGCTTTCTTT
CDR3aa: CAISGTASEAFF

j_gene: TRBJ1-4
abundance: .
d_gene: TRBD1
v_gene: TRBV28
CDR3nt: TGTGCCAGTATTAACATTGGGACAGCTGAAAAACTGTTTTTT
CDR3aa: CASINIGTAEKLFF

j_gene: TRBJ1-4
abundance: .
d_gene: TRBD1
v_gene: TRBV15
CDR3nt: TGTGCCACCAGCAGAGGGACAGGGGAGGTTGAAAAACTGTTTTTT
CDR3aa: CATSRGTGEVEKLFF

j_gene: TRBJ2-5
abundance: once
d_gene: TRBD2
v_gene: TRBV6-6
CDR3nt: TGTGCCAGCAGTTTGGCGGGGGTGACTCAGACCCAGTACTTC
CDR3aa: CASSLAGVTQTQYF

j_gene: TRBJ2-3
abundance: .
d_gene: .
v_gene: TRBV5-1
CDR3nt: TGCGCCAGCAGCTTGAGGGGGGGGCTTCGCACAGATACGCAGTATTTT
CDR3aa: CASSLRGGLRTDTQYF

j_gene: TRBJ1-2
abundance: .
d_gene: .
v_gene: TRBV6-4
CDR3nt: TGTGCCAGCAGGACCGGGGCCGGGGAAGCGGGTGGCTACACCTTC
CDR3aa: CASRTGAGEAGGYTF

j_gene: TRBJ2-5
abundance: .
d_gene: TRBD1
v_gene: TRBV11-2
CDR3nt: TGTGCCAGCAGCCCAGACAGGGCGGAGACCCAGTACTTC
CDR3aa: CASSPDRAETQYF

j_gene: TRBJ1-2
abundance: .
d_gene: .
v_gene: TRBV6-5
CDR3nt: TGTGCCAGCAGCCCACCCCCGACAGGTGCCGATGGCTACACCTTC
CDR3aa: CASSPPPTGADGYTF

j_gene: TRBJ2-6
abundance: .
d_gene: .
v_gene: TRBV19
CDR3nt: TGTGCCAGTAGTATAGATCTTGGGCGCTCTGGGGCCAACGTCCTGACTTTC
CDR3aa: CASSIDLGRSGANVLTF